One TCR beta chain is described in this entry. Its antigen is unknown. No much larger clone is present one base from it, and per-base qualities are unavailable. This entry comes from a study of graft-versus-host responses after intestinal transplantation (dated by TCRdb to the early 2020s). The study in broad terms: The transplants that recipients got were multivisceral, liver-intestinal, or isolated intestinal. Every recipient was given anti-thymocyte globulin induction, followed by about three years of maintenance tacrolimus and steroids. Bulk TCR-beta CDR3 sequencing was used to track graft-versus-host and host-versus-graft alloreactive T cell clones in the graft, circulation and bone marrow after intestinal transplantation. To identify alloreactive clones, pre-transplant mixed lymphocyte reaction products were sequenced and then compared with unstimulated pre-transplant donor and recipient T cells. A cohort of about 26 intestinal transplant recipients, including one retransplant, was enrolled, and a few patients lacking pretransplant specimens were excluded. A peak of at least 4% donor T cells among recipient peripheral blood mononuclear cells was the definition used for donor T cell macrochimerism. Instead of going to the commercial service, samples from a few later patients were sequenced in-house on an Illumina MiSeq and processed with MiXCR.

The time point label, read with the paper, signifies: cells obtained before transplantation from donor or recipient. CD3+CD4+ and CD3+CD8+ populations were FACS-sorted from unstimulated pre-transplant donor and recipient cells taken from spleen or lymph nodes. Here is what the overall study found, with its caveats: The relatively low number and heterogeneity of intestinal transplant patients limited the conclusions. GvH clones turned up in recipient bone marrow, with some appearing earlier in ileal mucosa or blood, a pattern consistent with an intestinal mucosal origin. Early after transplant, declines in HvG clones were associated with peak levels of circulating GvH clones. In the allografts of patients with donor T cell macrochimerism, GvH to HvG T cell clonal ratios were high.

The library was generated by the immunoSEQ multiplex PCR assay. For most patients, genomic DNA was isolated using the Qiagen DNeasy Blood and Tissue Kit and was shipped frozen to Adaptive Biotechnologies for TCR sequencing. Adaptive Biotechnologies carried out high-throughput TCR-beta CDR3 sequencing of genomic DNA for most patients. As for the original processing: TCR sequencing data were retrieved from Adaptive's ImmunoSEQ software for 18 patients, whereas a few other patients were processed with MiXCR and VDJtools. To correct CD4 versus CD8 sorting errors, sequences present in both subsets at a frequency ratio below 5:1 were removed. Because the origin of CDR3 nucleotide sequences shared between donor and recipient could not be assigned, those sequences were removed. Alloreactive clones required at least 2-fold expansion over unstimulated cells and minimum CFSE-low frequency of 0.002% (template counts) or 0.001% (read counts). A clone was considered mappable if detected in the sequenced pre-transplant spleen, lymph node, or MLR CFSE-low populations of the donor or recipient. The cumulative frequency of alloreactive clones was calculated as a percentage of all sequences, weighted by copy number. TCRdb retrieved this table from immuneACCESS and kept in-frame rearrangements only. Not all clones are present; in checked studies, unresolved V genes account for under half, and no reason is known for the remainder. D and trimming were read from the DNA, whereas the V and J calls and clone size are those reported in that table. The sample table records 70,000 to 95,000 clones; approximately 92% of these occur just once. 1.1% of the sample belongs to the ten largest clones.

V is clipped by 9 bases and J by 3 bases, and the sequence between their germline boundaries is 15 bases long. In the germline V gene, CDR1 corresponds to SGHAT and CDR2 to FQNNGV. There are 13 amino acids in the CDR3, from cysteine to phenylalanine inclusive. Only the CDR3 part of the read is kept: 39 bases, read in frame from the first base. The rearrangement combines TRBV11-2 with TRBJ2-7, with the identity of the D gene unclear. Specimen: unstimulated CD8+ T cells sorted from spleen or lymph node cells, collected before transplant. The sequence was obtained from a human donor who was the organ donor for an intestinal transplant. This receptor carries the CDR3 CASSYSVGYEQYF. The base sequence is TGTGCCAGTTCATATTCAGTTGGCTACGAGCAGTACTTC.